This T cell receptor (beta chain) was recovered during a study of T cell responses to AZD1222 COVID-19 vaccine. Assay used: immunoSEQ multiplex PCR; TCRdb lists only in-frame clones, some missing. The table records more than 55,000 clones, around 80% of them present only once. J lost 1 base, V lost 4 bases, and 8 bases had no gene match. This CDR3 is 16 amino acids long. The germline gives CDR1 MDHEN, CDR2 SYDVKM. The V call is TRBV28, the J call TRBJ1-1; TRBD1 matches at 8 bases. This clonotype was sampled from an adult who received the AZD1222 COVID-19 vaccine. Sequenced here: peripheral blood, sampled 28 days after the second AZD1222 dose. The CDR3 region is CASSSRQGRGNTEAFF. The CDR3 nucleotides are TGTGCCAGCAGTTCCCGACAGGGGCGAGGGAACACTGAAGCTTTCTTT.